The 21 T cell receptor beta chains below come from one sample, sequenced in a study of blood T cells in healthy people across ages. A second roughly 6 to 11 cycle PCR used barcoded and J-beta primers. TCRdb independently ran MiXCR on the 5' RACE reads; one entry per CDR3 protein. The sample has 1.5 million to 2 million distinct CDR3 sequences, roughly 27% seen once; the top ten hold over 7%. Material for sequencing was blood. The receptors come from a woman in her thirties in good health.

The CDR3 protein is CSARTGSSSYNEQFF. In DNA form, the CDR3 reads TGCAGTGCTCGGACAGGCAGTTCCTCCTACAATGAGCAGTTCTTC. The chain uses TRBV20-1 and TRBJ2-1; 7 nucleotides align to TRBD1. Germline values: CDR1 DFQATT, CDR2 SNEGSKA (reference sequence). V lost 5 bases, J lost 0 bases, and 7 bases stayed unmatched. This CDR3 comprises 15 residues.

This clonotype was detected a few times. The DNA of the CDR3 is TGTGCCAGCAAACCGGTGACTAGCGGGAGGGTGGATACGCAGTATTTT. Residues: CASKPVTSGRVDTQYF. V gene TRBV6-5 combines with J gene TRBJ2-3, with 14 bases fitting TRBD2. This CDR3 has 16 amino acids. Germline V gene sequence: CDR1 MNHEY, CDR2 SVGAGI. V dropped 7 bases and J dropped 6; count of bases not matched to a gene: 9.

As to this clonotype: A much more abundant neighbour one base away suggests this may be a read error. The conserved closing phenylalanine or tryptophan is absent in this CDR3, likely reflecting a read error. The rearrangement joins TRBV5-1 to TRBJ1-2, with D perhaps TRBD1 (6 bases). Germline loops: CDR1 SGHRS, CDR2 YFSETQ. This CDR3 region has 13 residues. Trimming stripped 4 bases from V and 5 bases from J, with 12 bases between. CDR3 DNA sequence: TGCGCCAGCAGCGAACAGGGTGATTATGGCTACACCGTC. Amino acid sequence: CASSEQGDYGYTV.

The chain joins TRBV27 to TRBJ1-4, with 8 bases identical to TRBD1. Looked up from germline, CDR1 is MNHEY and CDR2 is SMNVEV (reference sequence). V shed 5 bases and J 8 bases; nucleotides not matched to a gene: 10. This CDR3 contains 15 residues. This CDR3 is CASSTQTGVMEKLFF. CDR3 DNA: TGTGCCAGCAGTACTCAGACAGGGGTTATGGAAAAACTGTTTTTT.

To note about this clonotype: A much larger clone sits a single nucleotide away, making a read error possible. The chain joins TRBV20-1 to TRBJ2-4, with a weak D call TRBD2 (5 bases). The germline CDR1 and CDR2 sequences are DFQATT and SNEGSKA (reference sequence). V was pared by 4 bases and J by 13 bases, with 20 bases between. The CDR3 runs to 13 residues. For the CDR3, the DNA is TGCAGTGCTACCCCCGGGGTACACAATGAGCAGTACTTC. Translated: CSATPGVHNEQYF.

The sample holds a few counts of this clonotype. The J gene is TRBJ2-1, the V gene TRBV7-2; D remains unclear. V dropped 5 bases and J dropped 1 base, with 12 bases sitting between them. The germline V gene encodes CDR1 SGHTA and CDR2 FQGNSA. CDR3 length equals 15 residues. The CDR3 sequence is CASSRDVTSYNEQFF. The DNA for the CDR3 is TGTGCCAGCAGCCGCGATGTCACATCCTACAATGAGCAGTTCTTC. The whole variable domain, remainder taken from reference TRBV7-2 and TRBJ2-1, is GAGVSQSPSNKVTEKGKDVELRCDPISGHTALYWYRQSLGQGLEFLIYFQGNSAPDKSGLPSDRFSAERTGGSVSTLTIQRTQQEDSAVYLCASSRDVTSYNEQFFGPGTRLTVL.

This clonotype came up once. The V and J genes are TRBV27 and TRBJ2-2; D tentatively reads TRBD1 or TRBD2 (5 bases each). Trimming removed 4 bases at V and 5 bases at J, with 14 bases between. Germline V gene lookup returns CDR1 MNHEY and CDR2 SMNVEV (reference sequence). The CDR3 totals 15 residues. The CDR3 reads CASSWNRRLTGELFF. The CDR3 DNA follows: TGTGCCAGCAGTTGGAACAGGAGGCTGACCGGGGAGCTGTTTTTT.

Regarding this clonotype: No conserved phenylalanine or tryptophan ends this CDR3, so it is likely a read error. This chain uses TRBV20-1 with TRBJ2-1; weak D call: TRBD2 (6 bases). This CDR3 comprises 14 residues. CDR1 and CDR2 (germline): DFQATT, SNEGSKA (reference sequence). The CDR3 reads CRARVGGGNNEQFV. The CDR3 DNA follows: TGCAGGGCTAGAGTCGGGGGAGGAAACAATGAGCAGTTCGTC.

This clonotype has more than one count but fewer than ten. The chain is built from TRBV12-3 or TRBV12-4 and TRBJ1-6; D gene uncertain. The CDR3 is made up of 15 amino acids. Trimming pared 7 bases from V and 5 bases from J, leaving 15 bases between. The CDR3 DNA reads TGTGCCAGCACCCTAGAGGGTCCGGATAATTCACCCCTCCACTTT. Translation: CASTLEGPDNSPLHF.

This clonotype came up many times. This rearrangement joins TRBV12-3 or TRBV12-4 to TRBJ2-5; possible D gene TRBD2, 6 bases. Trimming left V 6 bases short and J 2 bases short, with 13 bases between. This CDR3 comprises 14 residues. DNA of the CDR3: TGTGCCAGCAGCCCCTATAGCGGACAAGAGACCCAGTACTTC. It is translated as CASSPYSGQETQYF.

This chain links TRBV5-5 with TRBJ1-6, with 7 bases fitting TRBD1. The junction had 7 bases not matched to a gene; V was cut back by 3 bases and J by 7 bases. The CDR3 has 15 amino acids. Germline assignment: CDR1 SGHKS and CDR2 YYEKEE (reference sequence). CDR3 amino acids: CASSWSRDRNSPLHF. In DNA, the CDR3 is TGTGCCAGCAGCTGGTCTCGGGACAGAAATTCACCCCTCCACTTT.

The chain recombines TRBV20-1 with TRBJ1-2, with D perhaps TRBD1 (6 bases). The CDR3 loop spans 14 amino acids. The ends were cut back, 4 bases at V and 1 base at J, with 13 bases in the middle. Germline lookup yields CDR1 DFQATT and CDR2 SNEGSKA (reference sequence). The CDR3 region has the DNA TGCAGTGCTAAGACAGGCGCTGATAACTATGGCTACACCTTC. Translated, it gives CSAKTGADNYGYTF.

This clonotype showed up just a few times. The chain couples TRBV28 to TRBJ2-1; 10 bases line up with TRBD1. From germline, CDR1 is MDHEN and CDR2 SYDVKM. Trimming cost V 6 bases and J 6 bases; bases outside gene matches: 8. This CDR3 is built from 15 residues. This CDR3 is CASSPSGTGVNEQFF. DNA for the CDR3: TGTGCCAGCAGCCCTTCCGGGACAGGGGTCAATGAGCAGTTCTTC.

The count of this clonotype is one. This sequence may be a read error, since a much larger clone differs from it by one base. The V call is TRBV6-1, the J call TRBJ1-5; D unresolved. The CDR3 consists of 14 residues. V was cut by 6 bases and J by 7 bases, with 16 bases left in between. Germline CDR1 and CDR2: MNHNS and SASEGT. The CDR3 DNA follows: TGTGCCAGCAGGGATGACCCGGAGTTACAGCCCCAGCATTTT. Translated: CASRDDPELQPQHF.

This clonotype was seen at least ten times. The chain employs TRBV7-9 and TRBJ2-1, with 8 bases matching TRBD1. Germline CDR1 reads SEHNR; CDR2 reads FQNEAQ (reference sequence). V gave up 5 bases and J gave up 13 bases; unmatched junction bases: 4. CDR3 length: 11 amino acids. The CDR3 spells CASSGDRRQFF. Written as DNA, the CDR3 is TGTGCCAGCAGCGGGGACAGGCGACAGTTCTTC.

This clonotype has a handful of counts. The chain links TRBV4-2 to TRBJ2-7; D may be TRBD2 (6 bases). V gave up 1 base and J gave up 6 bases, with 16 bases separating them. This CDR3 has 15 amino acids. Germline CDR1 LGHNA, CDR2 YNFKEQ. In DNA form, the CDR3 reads TGTGCCAGCAGCCAAGGGGCGGGGAAAAAGGGCGAGCAGTACTTC. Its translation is CASSQGAGKKGEQYF.

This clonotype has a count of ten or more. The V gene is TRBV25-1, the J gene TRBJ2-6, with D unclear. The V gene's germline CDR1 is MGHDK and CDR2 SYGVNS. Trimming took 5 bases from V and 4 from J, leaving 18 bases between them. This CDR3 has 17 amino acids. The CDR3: CASSPWGSDKGANVLTF. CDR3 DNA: TGTGCCAGCAGTCCCTGGGGTTCAGATAAGGGGGCCAACGTCCTGACTTTC.

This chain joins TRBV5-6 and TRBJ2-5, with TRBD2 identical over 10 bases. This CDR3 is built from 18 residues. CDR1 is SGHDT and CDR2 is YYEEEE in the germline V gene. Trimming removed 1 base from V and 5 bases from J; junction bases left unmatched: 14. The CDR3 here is CASSLLNIAGGSRETQYF. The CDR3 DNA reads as TGTGCCAGCAGCTTGTTGAATATAGCGGGAGGCTCGAGGGAGACCCAGTACTTC.

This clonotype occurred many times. CDR3 protein: CASSFTWEGSYEQYF. CDR3 DNA sequence: TGTGCCAGCAGCTTCACCTGGGAGGGCTCCTACGAGCAGTACTTC. The chain couples TRBV7-9 to TRBJ2-7; TRBD2 matches at 7 bases. V was pared by 3 bases and J by 0 bases, with 5 bases of the junction left unmatched. The CDR3 covers 15 residues. CDR1 SEHNR and CDR2 FQNEAQ come from the germline V gene (reference sequence). Looking up the rest from reference TRBV7-9 and TRBJ2-7 gives the full variable domain: DTGVSQNPRHKITKRGQNVTFRCDPISEHNRLYWYRQTLGQGPEFLTYFQNEAQLEKSRLLSDRFSAERPKGSFSTLEIQRTEQGDSAMYLCASSFTWEGSYEQYFGPGTRLTVT.

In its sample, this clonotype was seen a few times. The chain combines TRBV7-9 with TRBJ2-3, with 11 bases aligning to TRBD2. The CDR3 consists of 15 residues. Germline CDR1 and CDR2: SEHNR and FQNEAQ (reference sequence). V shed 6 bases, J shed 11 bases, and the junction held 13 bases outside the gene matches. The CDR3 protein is CASRSLAGGPSKQYF. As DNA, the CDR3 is TGTGCCAGCAGATCTCTAGCGGGGGGACCTTCTAAGCAGTATTTT. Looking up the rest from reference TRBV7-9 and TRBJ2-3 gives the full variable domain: DTGVSQNPRHKITKRGQNVTFRCDPISEHNRLYWYRQTLGQGPEFLTYFQNEAQLEKSRLLSDRFSAERPKGSFSTLEIQRTEQGDSAMYLCASRSLAGGPSKQYFGPGTRLTVL.

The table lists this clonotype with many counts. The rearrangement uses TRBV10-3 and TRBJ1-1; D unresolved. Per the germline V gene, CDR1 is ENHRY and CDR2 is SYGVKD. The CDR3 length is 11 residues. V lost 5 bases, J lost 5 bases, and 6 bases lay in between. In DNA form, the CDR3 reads TGTGCCATCAGTACCGGGACTGAAGCTTTCTTT. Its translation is CAISTGTEAFF.